Listed here is a single T cell receptor beta chain. The sequenced material, unsorted PBMC DNA, was run on ten immunoSEQ deep assay plates. Assay used: immunoSEQ multiplex PCR; TCRdb lists only in-frame clones, some missing. The table shows about 520,000 clones, with around 73% occurring only once. This sample is part of a study of shared clonotypes between healthy human individuals. The germline V gene encodes CDR1 LNHDA and CDR2 SQIVND (reference sequence). This CDR3 has 11 amino acids. V was cut by 4 bases and J by 5 bases, with 5 bases left in between. The source material was PBMCs. This receptor was obtained from a woman in her thirties or forties in good health. Some clones in this sample may be carry-over from other donors' samples. This sequence joins TRBV19 and TRBJ2-5; D call uncertain. The CDR3 sequence: CASSNVETQYF. CDR3 DNA: TGTGCCAGTAGTAATGTTGAGACCCAGTACTTC.